This T cell receptor beta chain was recorded in a study of early T cells in non-severe SARS-CoV-2 infection. TCRdb redid the calling of the 5' RACE reads with MiXCR, one entry per CDR3 protein. The sample yields about 71,000 distinct CDR3 sequences, roughly 15% seen once. The CDR3 contains 22 residues. Germline assignment: CDR1 MNHNY and CDR2 SVGAGI (reference sequence). J was trimmed by 2 bases and V by 2 bases; bases with no gene match: 21. The sequenced sample was whole blood. This chain joins TRBV6-6 and TRBJ1-5, with 10 bases that match TRBD1. The source of this sequence is an adult who was a healthcare worker with PCR-confirmed SARS-CoV-2 infection or an uninfected control (not recorded which). The CDR3 reads CASSYPRLRPGTGDWGNQPQHF. The CDR3 bases are TGTGCCAGCAGTTACCCGCGGCTAAGACCCGGGACAGGGGATTGGGGCAATCAGCCCCAGCATTTT.